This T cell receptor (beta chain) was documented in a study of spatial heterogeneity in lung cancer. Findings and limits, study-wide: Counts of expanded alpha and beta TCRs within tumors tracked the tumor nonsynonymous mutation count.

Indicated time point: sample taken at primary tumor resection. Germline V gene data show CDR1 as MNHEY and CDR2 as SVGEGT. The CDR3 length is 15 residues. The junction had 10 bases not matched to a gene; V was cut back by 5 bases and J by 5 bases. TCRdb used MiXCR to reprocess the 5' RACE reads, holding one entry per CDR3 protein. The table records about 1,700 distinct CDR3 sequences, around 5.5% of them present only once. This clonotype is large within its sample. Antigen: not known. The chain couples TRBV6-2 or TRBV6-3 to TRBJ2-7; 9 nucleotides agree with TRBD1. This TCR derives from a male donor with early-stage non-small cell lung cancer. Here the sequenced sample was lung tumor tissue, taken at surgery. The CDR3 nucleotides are TGTGCCAGCAGTCGACCCGGGACAGGGTCGGACGAGCAGTACTTC. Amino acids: CASSRPGTGSDEQYF.